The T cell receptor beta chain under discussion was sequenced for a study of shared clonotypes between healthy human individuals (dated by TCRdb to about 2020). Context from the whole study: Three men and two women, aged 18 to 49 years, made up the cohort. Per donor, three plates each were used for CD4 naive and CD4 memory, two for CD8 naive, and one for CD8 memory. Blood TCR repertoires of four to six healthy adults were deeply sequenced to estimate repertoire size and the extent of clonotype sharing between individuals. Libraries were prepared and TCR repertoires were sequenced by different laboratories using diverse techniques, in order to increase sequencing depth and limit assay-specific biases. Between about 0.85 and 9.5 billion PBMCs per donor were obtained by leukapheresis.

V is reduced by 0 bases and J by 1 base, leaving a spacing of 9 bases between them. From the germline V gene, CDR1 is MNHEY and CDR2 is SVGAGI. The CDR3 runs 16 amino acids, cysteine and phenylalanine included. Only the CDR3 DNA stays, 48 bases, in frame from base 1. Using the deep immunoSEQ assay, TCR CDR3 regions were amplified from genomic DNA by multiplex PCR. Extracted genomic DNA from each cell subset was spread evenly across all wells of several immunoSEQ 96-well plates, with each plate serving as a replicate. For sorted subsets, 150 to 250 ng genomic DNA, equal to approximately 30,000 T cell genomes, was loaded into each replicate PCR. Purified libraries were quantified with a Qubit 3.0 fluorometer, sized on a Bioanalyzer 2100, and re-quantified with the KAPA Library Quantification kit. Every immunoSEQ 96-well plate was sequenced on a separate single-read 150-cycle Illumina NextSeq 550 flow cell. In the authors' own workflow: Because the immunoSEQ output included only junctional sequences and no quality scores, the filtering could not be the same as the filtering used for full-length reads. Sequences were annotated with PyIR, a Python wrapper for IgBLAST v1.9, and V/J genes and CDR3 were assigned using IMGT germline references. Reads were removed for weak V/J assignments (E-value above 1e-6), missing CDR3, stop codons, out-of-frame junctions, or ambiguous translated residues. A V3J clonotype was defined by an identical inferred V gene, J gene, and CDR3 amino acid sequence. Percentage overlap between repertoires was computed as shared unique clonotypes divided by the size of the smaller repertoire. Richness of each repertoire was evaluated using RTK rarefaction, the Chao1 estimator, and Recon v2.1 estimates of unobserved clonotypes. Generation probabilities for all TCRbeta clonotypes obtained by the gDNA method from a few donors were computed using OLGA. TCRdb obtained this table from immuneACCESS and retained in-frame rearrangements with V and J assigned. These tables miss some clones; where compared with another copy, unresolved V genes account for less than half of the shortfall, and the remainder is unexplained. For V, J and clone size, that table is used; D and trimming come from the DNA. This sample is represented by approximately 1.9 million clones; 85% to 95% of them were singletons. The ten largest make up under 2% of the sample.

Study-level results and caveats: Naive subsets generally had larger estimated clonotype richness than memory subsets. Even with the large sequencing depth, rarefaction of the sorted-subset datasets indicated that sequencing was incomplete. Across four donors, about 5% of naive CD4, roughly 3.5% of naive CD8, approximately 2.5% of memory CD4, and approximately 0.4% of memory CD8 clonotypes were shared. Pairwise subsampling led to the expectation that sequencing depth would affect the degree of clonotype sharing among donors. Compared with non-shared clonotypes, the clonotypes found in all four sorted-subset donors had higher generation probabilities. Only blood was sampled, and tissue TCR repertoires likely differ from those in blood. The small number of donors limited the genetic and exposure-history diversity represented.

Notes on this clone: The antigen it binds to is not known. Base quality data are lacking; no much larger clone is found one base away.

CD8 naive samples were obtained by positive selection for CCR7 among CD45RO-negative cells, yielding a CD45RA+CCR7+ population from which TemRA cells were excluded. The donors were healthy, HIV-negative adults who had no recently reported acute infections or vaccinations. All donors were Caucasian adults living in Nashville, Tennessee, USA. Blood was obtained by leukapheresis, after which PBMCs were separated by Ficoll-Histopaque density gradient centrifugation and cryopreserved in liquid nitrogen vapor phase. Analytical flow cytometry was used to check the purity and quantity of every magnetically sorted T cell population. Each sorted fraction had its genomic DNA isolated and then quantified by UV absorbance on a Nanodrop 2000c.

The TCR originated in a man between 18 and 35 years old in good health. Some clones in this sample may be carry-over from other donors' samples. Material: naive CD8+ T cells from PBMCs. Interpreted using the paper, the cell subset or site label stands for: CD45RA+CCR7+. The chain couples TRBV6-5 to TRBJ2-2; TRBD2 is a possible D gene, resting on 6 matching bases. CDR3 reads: CASSYSRLENTGELFF. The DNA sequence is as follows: TGTGCCAGCAGTTACTCTCGACTAGAGAACACCGGGGAGCTGTTTTTT.